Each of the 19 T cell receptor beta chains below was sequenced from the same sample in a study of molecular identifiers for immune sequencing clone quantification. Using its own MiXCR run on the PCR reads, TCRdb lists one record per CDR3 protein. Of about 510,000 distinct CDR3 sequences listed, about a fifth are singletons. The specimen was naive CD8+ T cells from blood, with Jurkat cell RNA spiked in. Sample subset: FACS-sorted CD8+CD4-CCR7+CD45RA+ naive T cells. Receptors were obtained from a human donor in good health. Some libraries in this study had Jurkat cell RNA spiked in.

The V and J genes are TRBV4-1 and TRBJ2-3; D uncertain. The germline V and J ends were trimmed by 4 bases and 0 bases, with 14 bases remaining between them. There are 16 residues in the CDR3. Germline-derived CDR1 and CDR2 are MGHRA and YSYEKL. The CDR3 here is CASSRQGFPSTDTQYF. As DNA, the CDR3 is TGCGCCAGCAGCCGCCAAGGGTTCCCTAGCACAGATACGCAGTATTTT.

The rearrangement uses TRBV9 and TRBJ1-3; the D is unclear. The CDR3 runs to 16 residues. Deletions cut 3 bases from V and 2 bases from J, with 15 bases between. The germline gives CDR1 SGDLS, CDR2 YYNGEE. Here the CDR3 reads CASSDGVPLPGNTIYF. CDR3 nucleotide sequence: TGTGCCAGCAGCGATGGGGTCCCCCTACCTGGAAACACCATATATTTT.

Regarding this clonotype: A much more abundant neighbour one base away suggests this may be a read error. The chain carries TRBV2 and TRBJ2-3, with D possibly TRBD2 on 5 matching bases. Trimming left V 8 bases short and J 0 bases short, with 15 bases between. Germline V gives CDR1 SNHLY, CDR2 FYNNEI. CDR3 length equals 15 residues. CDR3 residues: CASGVDFLSTDTQYF. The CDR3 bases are TGTGCCAGCGGGGTGGACTTTCTCAGCACAGATACGCAGTATTTT.

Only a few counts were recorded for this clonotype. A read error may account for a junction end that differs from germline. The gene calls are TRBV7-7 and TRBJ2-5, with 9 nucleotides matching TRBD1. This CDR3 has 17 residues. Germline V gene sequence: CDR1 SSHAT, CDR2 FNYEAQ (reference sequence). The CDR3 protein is CASSLAIGTGYQETQYF. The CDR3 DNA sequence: TGTGCTAGCAGCTTAGCTATCGGGACAGGGTACCAAGAGACCCAGTACTTC.

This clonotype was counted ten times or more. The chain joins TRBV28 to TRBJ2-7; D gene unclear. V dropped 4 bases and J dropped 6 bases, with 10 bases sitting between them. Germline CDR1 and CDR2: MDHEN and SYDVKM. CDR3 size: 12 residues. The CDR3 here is CASSSIGSEQYF. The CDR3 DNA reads TGTGCCAGCAGTTCAATCGGTTCCGAGCAGTACTTC.

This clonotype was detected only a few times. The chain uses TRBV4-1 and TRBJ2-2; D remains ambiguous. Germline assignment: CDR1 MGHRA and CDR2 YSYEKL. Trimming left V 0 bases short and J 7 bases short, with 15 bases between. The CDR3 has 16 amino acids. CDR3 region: CASSQDPRVYVGELFF. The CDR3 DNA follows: TGCGCCAGCAGCCAAGATCCCCGGGTATATGTCGGGGAGCTGTTTTTT.

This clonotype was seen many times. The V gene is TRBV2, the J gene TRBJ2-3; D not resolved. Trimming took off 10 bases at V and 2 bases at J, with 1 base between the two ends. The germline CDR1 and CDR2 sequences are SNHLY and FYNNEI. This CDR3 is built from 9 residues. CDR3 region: CAITDTQYF. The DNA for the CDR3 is TGTGCCATCACAGATACGCAGTATTTT.

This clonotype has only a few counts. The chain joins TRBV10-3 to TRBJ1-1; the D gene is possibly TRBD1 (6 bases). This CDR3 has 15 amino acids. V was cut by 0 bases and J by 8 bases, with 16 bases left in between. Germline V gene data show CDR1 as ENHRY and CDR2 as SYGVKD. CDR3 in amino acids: CAISESNFLGTEAFF. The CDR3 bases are TGTGCCATCAGTGAGTCGAATTTTCTGGGGACAGAAGCTTTCTTT.

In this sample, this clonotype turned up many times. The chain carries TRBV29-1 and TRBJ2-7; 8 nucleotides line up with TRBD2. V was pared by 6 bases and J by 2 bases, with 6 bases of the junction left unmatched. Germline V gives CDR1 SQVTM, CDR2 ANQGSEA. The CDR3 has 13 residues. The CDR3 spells CSVKTSDAYEQYF. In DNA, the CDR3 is TGCAGCGTGAAGACTAGCGACGCCTACGAGCAGTACTTC.

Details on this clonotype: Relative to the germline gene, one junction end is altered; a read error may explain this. CDR3 nucleotide sequence: TGTGCCAGCAGCTTCTGGGGGGATCTCCTTTACGAGCAGTACTTC. Translated, it gives CASSFWGDLLYEQYF. This sequence joins TRBV5-3 and TRBJ2-7, with D possibly matching TRBD2 (6 bases). TRBV5-3 is labeled an ORF, and its function is uncertain. The CDR3 contains 15 residues.

CDR3 nucleotide sequence: TGTGCCAGCAGTTTACACAGACAGGGGGAGAATGAAAAACTGTTTTTT. This encodes CASSLHRQGENEKLFF. The V gene is TRBV28, the J gene TRBJ1-4; 9 positions match TRBD1. The CDR3 runs to 16 residues. The germline V gene has CDR1 MDHEN and CDR2 SYDVKM. V gave up 2 bases and J gave up 5 bases; unmatched junction bases: 6.

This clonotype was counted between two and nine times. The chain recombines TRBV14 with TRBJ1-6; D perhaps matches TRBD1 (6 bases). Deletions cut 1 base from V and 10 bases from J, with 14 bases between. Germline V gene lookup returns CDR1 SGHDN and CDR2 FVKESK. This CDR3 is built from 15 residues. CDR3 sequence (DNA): TGTGCCAGCAGCCAAGTTTCAGGGGCATTCTCACCCCTCCACTTT. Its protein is CASSQVSGAFSPLHF.

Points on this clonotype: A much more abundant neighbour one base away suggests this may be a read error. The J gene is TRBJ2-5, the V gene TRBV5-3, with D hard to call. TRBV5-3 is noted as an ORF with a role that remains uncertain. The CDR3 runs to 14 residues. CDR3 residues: CASSLPDSQETQHF. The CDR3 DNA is TGTGCCAGCAGCTTACCGGATTCTCAAGAGACCCAGCACTTC.

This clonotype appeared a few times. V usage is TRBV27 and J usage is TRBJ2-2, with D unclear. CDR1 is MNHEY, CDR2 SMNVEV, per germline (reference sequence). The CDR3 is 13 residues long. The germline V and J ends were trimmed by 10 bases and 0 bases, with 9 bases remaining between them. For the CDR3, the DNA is TGTGCCACCTCTGCCTCGAACACCGGGGAGCTGTTTTTT. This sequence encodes CATSASNTGELFF.

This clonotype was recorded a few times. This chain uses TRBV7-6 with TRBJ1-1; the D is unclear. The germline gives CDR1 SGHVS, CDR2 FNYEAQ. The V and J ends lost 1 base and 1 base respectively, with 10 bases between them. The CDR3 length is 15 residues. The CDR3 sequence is CASSLDAGKNTEAFF. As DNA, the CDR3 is TGTGCCAGCAGCTTAGATGCGGGCAAGAACACTGAAGCTTTCTTT. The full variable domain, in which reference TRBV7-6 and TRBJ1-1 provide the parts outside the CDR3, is GAGVSQSPRYKVTKRGQDVALRCDPISGHVSLYWYRQALGQGPEFLTYFNYEAQQDKSGLPNDRFSAERPEGSISTLTIQRTEQRDSAMYRCASSLDAGKNTEAFFGQGTRLTVV.

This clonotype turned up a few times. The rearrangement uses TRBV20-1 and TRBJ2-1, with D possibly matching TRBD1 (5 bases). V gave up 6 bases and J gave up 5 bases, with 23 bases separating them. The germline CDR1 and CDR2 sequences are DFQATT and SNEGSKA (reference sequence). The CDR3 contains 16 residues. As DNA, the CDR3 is TGCAGTGCCACACACCGCTTGGAGACAGAAGACAATGAGCAGTTCTTC. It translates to CSATHRLETEDNEQFF.

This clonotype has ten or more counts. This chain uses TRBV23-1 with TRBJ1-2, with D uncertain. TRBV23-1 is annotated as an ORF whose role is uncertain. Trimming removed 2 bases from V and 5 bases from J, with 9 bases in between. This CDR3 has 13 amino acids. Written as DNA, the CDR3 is TGCGCCAGCAGTCAAGGGCAGTCTTATGGCTACACCTTC. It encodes CASSQGQSYGYTF.

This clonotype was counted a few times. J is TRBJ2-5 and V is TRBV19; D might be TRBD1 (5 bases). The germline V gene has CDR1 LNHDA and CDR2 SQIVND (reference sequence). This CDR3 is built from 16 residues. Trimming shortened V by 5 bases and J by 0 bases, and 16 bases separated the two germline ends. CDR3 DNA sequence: TGTGCCAGTAGTCCCTTGAGCAGGACAAACCAAGAGACCCAGTACTTC. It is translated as CASSPLSRTNQETQYF.

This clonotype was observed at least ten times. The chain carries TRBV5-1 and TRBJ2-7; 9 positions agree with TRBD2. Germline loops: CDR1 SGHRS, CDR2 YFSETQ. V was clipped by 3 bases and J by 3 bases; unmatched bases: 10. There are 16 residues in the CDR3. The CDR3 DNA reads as TGCGCCAGCAGCTGGGATTCTAGCGGGATAATCTACGAGCAGTACTTC. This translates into CASSWDSSGIIYEQYF.